This T cell receptor beta chain was sequenced for a study of blood T cell repertoires in COVID-19. V shed 7 bases and J 4 bases; nucleotides not matched to a gene: 16. CDR3 size: 18 residues. Germline CDR1 and CDR2: MNHEY and SMNVEV (reference sequence). Here immunoSEQ multiplex PCR was the method, and the copy in TCRdb shows in-frame clones only, minus some. The table lists around 200,000 clones, 85% to 90% of them singletons. The source of this sequence is a man aged 30 to 39 who had recovered from COVID-19. The sequenced sample consisted of PBMCs or T cells enriched from blood (not recorded which). The chain links TRBV27 to TRBJ2-5; 12 bases line up with TRBD1. Written as DNA, the CDR3 is TGTGCCAGCACCAGTTATGGCTACCTGGGACAGGGGGCAGAGACCCAGTACTTC. It is translated as CASTSYGYLGQGAETQYF.